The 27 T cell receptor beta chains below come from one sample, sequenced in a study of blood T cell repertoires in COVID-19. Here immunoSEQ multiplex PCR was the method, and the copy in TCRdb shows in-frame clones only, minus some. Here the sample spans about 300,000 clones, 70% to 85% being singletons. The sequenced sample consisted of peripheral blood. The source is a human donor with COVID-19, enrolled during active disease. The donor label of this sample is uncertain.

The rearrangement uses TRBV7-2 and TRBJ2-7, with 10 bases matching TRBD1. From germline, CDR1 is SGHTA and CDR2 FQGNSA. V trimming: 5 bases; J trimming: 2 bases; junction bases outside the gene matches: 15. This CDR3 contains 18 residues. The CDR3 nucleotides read TGTGCCAGCAGCCCCCGACCCCTAGGGACAGGGGTCCCCTACGAGCAGTACTTC. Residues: CASSPRPLGTGVPYEQYF.

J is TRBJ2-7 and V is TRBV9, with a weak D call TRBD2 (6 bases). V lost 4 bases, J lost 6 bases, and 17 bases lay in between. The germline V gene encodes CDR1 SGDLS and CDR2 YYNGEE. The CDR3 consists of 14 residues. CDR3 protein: CASSFRDSYFEQYF. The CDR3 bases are TGTGCCAGCAGCTTCCGGGACTCTTACTTCGAGCAGTACTTC.

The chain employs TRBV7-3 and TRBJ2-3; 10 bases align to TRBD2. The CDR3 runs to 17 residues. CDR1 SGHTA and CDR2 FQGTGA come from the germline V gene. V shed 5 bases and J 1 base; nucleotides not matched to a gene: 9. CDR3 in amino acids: CASSLKTAGGGTDTQYF. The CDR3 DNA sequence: TGTGCCAGCAGCCTTAAAACAGCGGGAGGGGGCACAGATACGCAGTATTTT.

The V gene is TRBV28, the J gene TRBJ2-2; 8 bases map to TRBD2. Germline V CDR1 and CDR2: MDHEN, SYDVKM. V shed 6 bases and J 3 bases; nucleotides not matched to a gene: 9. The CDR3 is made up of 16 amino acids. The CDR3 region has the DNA TGTGCCAGCAGCGAACAGGAAGCGGGAGACACCGGGGAGCTGTTTTTT. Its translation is CASSEQEAGDTGELFF.

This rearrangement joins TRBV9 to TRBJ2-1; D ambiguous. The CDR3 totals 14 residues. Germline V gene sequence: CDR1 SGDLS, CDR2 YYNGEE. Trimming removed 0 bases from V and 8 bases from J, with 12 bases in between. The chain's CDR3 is CASSVALHRDEQFF. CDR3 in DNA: TGTGCCAGCAGCGTAGCTCTACACCGGGATGAGCAGTTCTTC.

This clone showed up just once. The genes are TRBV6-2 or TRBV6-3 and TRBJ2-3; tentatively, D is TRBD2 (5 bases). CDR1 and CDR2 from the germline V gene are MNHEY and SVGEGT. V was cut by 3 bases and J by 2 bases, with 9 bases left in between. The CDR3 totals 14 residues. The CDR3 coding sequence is TGTGCCAGCAGTTATGGGAGAGACACAGATACGCAGTATTTT. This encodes CASSYGRDTDTQYF.

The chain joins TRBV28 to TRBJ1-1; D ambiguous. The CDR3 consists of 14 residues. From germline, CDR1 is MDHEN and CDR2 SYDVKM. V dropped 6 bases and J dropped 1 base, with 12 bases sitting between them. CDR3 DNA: TGTGCCAGCAGACCCCCCGGAGGGAACACTGAAGCTTTCTTT. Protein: CASRPPGGNTEAFF. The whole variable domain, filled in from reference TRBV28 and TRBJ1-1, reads DVKVTQSSRYLVKRTGEKVFLECVQDMDHENMFWYRQDPGLGLRLIYFSYDVKMKEKGDIPEGYSVSREKKERFSLILESASTNQTSMYLCASRPPGGNTEAFFGQGTRLTVV.

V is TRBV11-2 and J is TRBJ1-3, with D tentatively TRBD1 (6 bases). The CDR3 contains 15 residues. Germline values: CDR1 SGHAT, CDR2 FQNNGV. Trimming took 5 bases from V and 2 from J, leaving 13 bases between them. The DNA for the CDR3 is TGTGCCAGCAGCACACAGGGAATGGCTGGAAACACCATATATTTT. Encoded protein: CASSTQGMAGNTIYF.

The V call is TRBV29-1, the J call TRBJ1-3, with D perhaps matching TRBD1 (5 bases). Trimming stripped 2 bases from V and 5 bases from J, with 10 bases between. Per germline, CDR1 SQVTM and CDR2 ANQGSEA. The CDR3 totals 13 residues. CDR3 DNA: TGCAGCGTTGAATCGGACATAAGAAACACCATATATTTT. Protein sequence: CSVESDIRNTIYF.

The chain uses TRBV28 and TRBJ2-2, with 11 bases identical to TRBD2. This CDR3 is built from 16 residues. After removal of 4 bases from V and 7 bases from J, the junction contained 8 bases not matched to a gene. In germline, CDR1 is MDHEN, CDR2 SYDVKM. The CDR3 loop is CASSSLAGGVLGELFF. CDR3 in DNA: TGTGCCAGCAGTTCCCTAGCGGGAGGCGTTCTCGGGGAGCTGTTTTTT. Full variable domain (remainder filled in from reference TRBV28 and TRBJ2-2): DVKVTQSSRYLVKRTGEKVFLECVQDMDHENMFWYRQDPGLGLRLIYFSYDVKMKEKGDIPEGYSVSREKKERFSLILESASTNQTSMYLCASSSLAGGVLGELFFGEGSRLTVL.

Written as DNA, the CDR3 is TGTGCCAGCAGTTTATCGGACAGGGAGTACTACTTC. Translation: CASSLSDREYYF. This chain links TRBV28 with TRBJ2-7; TRBD1 aligns across 8 bases. CDR1 and CDR2 from the germline V gene are MDHEN and SYDVKM. Losses at the gene ends were 1 base for V and 13 bases for J; bases not matched to a gene: 6. This CDR3 has 12 amino acids.

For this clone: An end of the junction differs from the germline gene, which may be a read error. CDR3: CPLESGQYF. Here the CDR3 DNA reads TGCCCCTTGGAGTCCGGGCAGTACTTC. The chain carries TRBV27 and TRBJ2-7; D is uncertain. There are 9 residues in the CDR3. CDR1 and CDR2 (germline): MNHEY, SMNVEV (reference sequence).

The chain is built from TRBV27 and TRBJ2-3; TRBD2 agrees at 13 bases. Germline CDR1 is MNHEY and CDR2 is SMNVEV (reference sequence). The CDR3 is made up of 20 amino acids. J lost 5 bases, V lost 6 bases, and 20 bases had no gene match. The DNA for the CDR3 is TGTGCCAGCAGCACACTTCCCGTAGGCCGACTAGCGGGAGGTGGAGATACGCAGTATTTT. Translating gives CASSTLPVGRLAGGGDTQYF.

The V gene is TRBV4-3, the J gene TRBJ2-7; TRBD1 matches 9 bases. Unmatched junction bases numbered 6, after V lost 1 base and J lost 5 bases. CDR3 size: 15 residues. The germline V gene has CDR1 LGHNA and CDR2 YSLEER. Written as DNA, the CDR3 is TGCGCCAGCAGCCAAGCCCCGACAGGGGGAAACGAGCAGTACTTC. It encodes CASSQAPTGGNEQYF.

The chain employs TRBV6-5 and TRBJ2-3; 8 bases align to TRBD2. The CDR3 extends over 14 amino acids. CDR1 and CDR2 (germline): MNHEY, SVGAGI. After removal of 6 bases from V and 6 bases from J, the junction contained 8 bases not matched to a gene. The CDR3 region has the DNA TGTGCCAGCAGCATAAGCGGGAGTCGTGATACGCAGTATTTT. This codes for CASSISGSRDTQYF.

CDR3 nucleotides: TGTGCCAGCAGCCAGGGCGGGATGTCCAATGAGCAGTTCTTC. Protein product: CASSQGGMSNEQFF. V and J are TRBV3-1 (or the pseudogene TRBV3-2) and TRBJ2-1; the D gene is possibly TRBD2 (6 bases). V lost 3 bases and J 6 bases, leaving 12 bases between the germline ends. The germline V gene encodes CDR1 LGHDT and CDR2 YNNKEL (reference sequence). CDR3 size: 14 residues.

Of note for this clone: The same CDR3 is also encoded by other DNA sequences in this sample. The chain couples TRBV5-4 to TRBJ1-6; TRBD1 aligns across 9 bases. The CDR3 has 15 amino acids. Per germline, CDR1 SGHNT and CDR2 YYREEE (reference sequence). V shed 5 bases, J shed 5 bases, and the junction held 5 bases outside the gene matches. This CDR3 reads CASSPRTGDNSPLHF. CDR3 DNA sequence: TGTGCCAGCAGTCCCCGGACAGGGGATAATTCACCCCTCCACTTT.

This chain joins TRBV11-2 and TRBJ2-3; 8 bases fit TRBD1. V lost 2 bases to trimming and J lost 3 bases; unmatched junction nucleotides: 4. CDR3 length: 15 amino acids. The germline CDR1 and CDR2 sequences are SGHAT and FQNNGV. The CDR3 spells CASSLLDRGTDTQYF. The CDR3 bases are TGTGCCAGCAGCTTACTCGACAGGGGAACAGATACGCAGTATTTT.

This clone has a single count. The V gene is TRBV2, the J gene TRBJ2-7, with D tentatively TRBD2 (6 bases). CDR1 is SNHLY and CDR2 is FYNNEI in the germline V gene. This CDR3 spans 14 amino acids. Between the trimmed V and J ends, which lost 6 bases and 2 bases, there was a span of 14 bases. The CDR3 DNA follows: TGTGCCAGCAGGGACCGGGACTGGACCTACGAGCAGTACTTC. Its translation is CASRDRDWTYEQYF. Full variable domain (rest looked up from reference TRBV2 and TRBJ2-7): EPEVTQTPSHQVTQMGQEVILRCVPISNHLYFYWYRQILGQKVEFLVSFYNNEISEKSEIFDDQFSVERPDGSNFTLKIRSTKLEDSAMYFCASRDRDWTYEQYFGPGTRLTVT.

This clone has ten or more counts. The CDR3 protein is CASSGQGKGDYGYTF. The DNA for the CDR3 is TGTGCCAGTAGTGGACAGGGGAAGGGCGACTATGGCTACACCTTC. V is TRBV19 and J is TRBJ1-2; 9 bases line up with TRBD1. V was pared by 5 bases and J by 3 bases, with 7 bases of the junction left unmatched. CDR1 and CDR2 (germline): LNHDA, SQIVND (reference sequence). The CDR3 covers 15 residues.

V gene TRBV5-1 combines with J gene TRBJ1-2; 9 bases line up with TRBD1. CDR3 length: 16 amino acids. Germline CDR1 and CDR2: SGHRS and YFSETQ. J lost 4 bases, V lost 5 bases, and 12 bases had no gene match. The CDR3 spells CASRISQTGGTYGYTF. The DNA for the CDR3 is TGCGCCAGCAGGATATCCCAGACAGGGGGAACCTATGGCTACACCTTC.

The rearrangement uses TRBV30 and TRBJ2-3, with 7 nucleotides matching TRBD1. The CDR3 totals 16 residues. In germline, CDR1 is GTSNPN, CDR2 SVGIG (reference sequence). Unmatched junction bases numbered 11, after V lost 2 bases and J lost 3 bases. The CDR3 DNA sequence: TGTGCCTGGAGTCTCAGGCACAGGGGTGGTACAGATACGCAGTATTTT. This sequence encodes CAWSLRHRGGTDTQYF. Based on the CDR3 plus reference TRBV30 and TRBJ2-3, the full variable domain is SQTIHQWPATLVQPVGSPLSLECTVEGTSNPNLYWYRQAAGRGLQLLFYSVGIGQISSEVPQNLSASRPQDRQFILSSKKLLLSDSGFYLCAWSLRHRGGTDTQYFGPGTRLTVL.

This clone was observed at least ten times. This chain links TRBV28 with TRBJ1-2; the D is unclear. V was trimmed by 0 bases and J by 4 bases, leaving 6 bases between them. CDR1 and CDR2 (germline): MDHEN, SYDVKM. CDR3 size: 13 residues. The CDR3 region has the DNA TGTGCCAGCAGTTTATGGGGGAGCTATGGCTACACCTTC. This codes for CASSLWGSYGYTF.

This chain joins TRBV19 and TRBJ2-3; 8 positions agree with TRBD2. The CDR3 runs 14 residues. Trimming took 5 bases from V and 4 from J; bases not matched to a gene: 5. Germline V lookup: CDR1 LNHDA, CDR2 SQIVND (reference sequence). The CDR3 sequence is CASSSTSVADTQYF. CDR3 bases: TGTGCCAGTAGTTCGACTAGCGTAGCAGATACGCAGTATTTT.

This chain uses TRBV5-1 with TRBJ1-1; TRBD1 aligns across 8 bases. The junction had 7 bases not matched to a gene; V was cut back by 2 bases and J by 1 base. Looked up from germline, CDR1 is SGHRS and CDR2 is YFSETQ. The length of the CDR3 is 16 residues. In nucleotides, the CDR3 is TGCGCCAGCAGCTTAACAGGGGGATCTTGGAACACTGAAGCTTTCTTT. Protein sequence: CASSLTGGSWNTEAFF.

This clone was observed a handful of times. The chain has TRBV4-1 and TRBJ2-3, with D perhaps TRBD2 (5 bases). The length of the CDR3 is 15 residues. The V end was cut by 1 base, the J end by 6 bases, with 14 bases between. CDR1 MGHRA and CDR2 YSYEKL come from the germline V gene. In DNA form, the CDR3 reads TGCGCCAGCAGCCAAGGACGGGCCCGGAGGGATACGCAGTATTTT. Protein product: CASSQGRARRDTQYF.

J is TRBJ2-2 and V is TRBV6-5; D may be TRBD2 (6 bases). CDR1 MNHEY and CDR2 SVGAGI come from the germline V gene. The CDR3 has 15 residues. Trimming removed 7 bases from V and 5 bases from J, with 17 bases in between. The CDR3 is CASIGGDWGTGELFF. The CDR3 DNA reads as TGTGCCAGCATAGGCGGGGATTGGGGGACCGGGGAGCTGTTTTTT.